Below, one T cell receptor beta chain is given with its context. TCRdb's table, derived via immunoSEQ multiplex PCR, lists solely in-frame clones and lacks some. The sample holds 85,000 to 130,000 clones, roughly nine tenths seen once. V shed 0 bases and J 2 bases; nucleotides not matched to a gene: 5. The CDR3 is 16 residues long. The V gene's germline CDR1 is GTSNPN and CDR2 SVGIG (reference sequence). This sample was taken from a study of T cell changes during pregnancy in multiple sclerosis. Sequencing used peripheral blood, obtained before pregnancy. The chain carries TRBV30 and TRBJ2-5; TRBD1 agrees at 11 bases. This TCR derives from a female donor with multiple sclerosis, enrolled in a pregnancy study. CDR3 residues: CAWSVSRDRGQETQYF. As DNA, the CDR3 is TGTGCCTGGAGTGTTTCCCGGGACAGGGGGCAAGAGACCCAGTACTTC.